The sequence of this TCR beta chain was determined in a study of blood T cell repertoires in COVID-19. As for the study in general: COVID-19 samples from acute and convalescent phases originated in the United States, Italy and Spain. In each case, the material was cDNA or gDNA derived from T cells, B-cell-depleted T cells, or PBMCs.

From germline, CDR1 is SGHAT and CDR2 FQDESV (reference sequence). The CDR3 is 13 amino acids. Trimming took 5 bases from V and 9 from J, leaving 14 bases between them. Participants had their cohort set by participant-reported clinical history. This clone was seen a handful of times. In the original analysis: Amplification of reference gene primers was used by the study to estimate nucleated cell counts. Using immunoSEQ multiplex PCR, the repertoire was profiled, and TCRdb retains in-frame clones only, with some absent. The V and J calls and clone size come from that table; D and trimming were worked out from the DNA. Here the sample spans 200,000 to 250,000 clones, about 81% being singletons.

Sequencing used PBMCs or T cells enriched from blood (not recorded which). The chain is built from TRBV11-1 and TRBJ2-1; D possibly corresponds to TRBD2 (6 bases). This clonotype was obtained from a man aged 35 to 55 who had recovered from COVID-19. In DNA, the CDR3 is TGTGCCAGCAGCAAAAGACTAGAGGGTGAGCAGTTCTTC. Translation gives CASSKRLEGEQFF. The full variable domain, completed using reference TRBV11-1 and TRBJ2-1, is EAEVAQSPRYKITEKSQAVAFWCDPISGHATLYWYRQILGQGPELLVQFQDESVVDDSQLPKDRFSAERLKGVDSTLKIQPAELGDSAMYLCASSKRLEGEQFFGPGTRLTVL.